One TCR beta chain is described in this entry. No cognate antigen has been identified for it. Base qualities are not provided; no much larger clone lies one nucleotide away. This specimen belongs to a study of blood T cell repertoires in COVID-19 (dated by TCRdb to 2020 to 2022). With respect to the entire study: Samples covering the acute and convalescent phases of COVID-19 were provided by collaborators in the United States, Italy and Spain. Sample metadata almost always included a de-identified subject ID, COVID-19 status, age in years and sex. Subjects who had been exposed to COVID-19, were actively infected with it, or had recovered from it provided the deeply sampled blood TCRbeta repertoires that made up the dataset. The samples were drawn from two sources: the first 160 participants of the ongoing ImmuneRACE study, and 950 to 1,500 subjects contributed by 6 global collaborators. The material from the prospective study consisted of cDNA or gDNA derived from T cells, B-cell-depleted T cells, or PBMCs. The repertoires were released in a freely available public database meant as a resource for research on the immune response to SARS-CoV-2. Where available, HLA class I and class II types were obtained from metadata supplied by the sample provider rather than from assay-based typing.

TCRbeta CDR3 regions were amplified from genomic DNA by means of the immunoSEQ Assay, a bias-controlled multiplex PCR. As for the original processing: The number of nucleated cells in each sample was estimated from the amplification of reference gene primers within the assay. Sequence reads were collapsed and filtered to measure the absolute abundance of every unique TCRbeta CDR3 rearrangement. For each sample, productive Simpson clonality was calculated as the square root of Simpson's diversity index across productive rearrangements. This immuneACCESS table, as held by TCRdb, lists in-frame sequences with V and J called but not all clones. Of the missing ones, under half trace to an unresolved V gene in checked studies; the others have no known cause. The V and J calls and clone size come from that table; D and trimming were worked out from the DNA. This sample has roughly 18,000 clones in its table, and more than 85% of those were observed once. Of the sample, about a sixth falls within the top ten clones.

Whole blood was collected in K2EDTA tubes by collaborating institutions according to the institutions' own protocols. For TCRbeta analysis, collaborators shipped samples as frozen whole blood, isolated PBMCs, or DNA extracted from either of those sample types. Overall study results and their limits: The amount of clinical and demographic metadata varied by source and participant and was provided uncurated.

The source material was peripheral blood. This sequence was found in an older man with acute or convalescent COVID-19.

This receptor carries the CDR3 CSVGGGGTEAFF. The DNA is TGCAGCGTTGGTGGGGGGGGGACTGAAGCTTTCTTT. Here the chain combines TRBV29-1 and TRBJ1-1; the best D guess is TRBD1, with 5 bases matching. From the cysteine through the phenylalanine, the CDR3 covers 12 amino acids. Only CDR3 DNA remains: 36 bases, in frame from the first base. Relative to germline, V is 4 bases shorter and J is 5 bases shorter, with 11 bases between their ends. Sequences SQVTM (CDR1) and ANQGSEA (CDR2) are obtained from the germline V gene. Joined to the reference TRBV29-1 and TRBJ1-1 proteins, this CDR3 gives the full variable domain: SAVISQKPSRDICQRGTSLTIQCQVDSQVTMMFWYRQQPGQSLTLIATANQGSEATYESGFVIDKFPISRPNLTFSTLTVSNMSPEDSSIYLCSVGGGGTEAFFGQGTRLTVV.